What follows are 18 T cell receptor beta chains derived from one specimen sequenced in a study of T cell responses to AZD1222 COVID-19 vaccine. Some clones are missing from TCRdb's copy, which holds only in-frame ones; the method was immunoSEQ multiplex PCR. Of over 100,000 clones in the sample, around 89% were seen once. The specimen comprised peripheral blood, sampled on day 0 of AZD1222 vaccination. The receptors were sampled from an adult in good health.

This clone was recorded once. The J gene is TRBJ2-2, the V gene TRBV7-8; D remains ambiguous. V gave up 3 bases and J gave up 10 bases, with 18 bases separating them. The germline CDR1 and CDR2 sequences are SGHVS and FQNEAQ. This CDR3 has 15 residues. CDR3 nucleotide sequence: TGTGCCAGCAGCTTCAGGACCCCTTTACTTTCGGAGCTGTTTTTT. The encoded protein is CASSFRTPLLSELFF.

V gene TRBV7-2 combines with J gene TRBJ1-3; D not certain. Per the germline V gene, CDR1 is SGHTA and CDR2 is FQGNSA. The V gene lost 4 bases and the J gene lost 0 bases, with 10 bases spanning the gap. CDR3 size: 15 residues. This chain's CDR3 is CASSWTVSSGNTIYF. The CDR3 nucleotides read TGTGCCAGCAGCTGGACCGTAAGCTCTGGAAACACCATATATTTT.

This CDR3 is CASSQRGDYGYTF. The CDR3 coding sequence is TGCGCCAGCAGCCAACGGGGAGACTATGGCTACACCTTC. J is TRBJ1-2 and V is TRBV4-3; D is unclear. There are 13 residues in the CDR3. Trimming took off 2 bases at V and 3 bases at J, with 7 bases between the two ends. The V gene's germline CDR1 is LGHNA and CDR2 YSLEER.

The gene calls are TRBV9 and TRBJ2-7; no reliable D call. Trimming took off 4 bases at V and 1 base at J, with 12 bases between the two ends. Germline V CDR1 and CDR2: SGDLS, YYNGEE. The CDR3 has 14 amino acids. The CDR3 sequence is CASSPPDGSYEQYF. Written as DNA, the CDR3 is TGTGCCAGCAGCCCCCCTGACGGATCCTACGAGCAGTACTTC.

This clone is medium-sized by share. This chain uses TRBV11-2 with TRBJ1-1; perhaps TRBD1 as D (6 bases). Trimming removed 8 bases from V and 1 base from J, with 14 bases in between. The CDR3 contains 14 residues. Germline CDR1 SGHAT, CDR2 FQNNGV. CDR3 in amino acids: CASQKGGPNTEAFF. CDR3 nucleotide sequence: TGTGCCAGCCAGAAGGGGGGACCGAACACTGAAGCTTTCTTT.

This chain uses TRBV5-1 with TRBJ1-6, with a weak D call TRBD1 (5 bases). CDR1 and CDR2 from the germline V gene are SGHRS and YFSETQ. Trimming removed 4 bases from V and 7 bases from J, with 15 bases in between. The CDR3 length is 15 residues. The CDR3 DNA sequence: TGCGCCAGCAGCGCGGGGACCCATAAGAATTCACCCCTCCACTTT. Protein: CASSAGTHKNSPLHF.

CDR3 in DNA: TGTGCCAGCAGCTCCCGACAGGGGGGCGAAAAACTGTTTTTT. Translating it yields CASSSRQGGEKLFF. V gene TRBV7-2 combines with J gene TRBJ1-4, with TRBD1 matching over 9 bases. Per germline, CDR1 SGHTA and CDR2 FQGNSA. V lost 4 bases and J lost 8; bases outside the gene matches: 5. The CDR3 consists of 14 residues.

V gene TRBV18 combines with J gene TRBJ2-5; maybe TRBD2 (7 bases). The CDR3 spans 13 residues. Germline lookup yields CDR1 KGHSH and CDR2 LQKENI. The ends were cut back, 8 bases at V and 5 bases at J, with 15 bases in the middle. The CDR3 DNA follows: TGTGCCAGCGATCCGGGGGGCGCGGAGACCCAGTACTTC. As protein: CASDPGGAETQYF.

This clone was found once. CDR3 residues: CASSLYAESEKLFF. The CDR3 nucleotides read TGTGCCAGCAGCTTGTATGCGGAGTCAGAAAAACTGTTTTTT. The V and J genes are TRBV7-8 and TRBJ1-4; D is unresolved. This CDR3 comprises 14 residues. V was clipped by 3 bases and J by 8 bases, with 13 bases between them. Germline assignment: CDR1 SGHVS and CDR2 FQNEAQ.

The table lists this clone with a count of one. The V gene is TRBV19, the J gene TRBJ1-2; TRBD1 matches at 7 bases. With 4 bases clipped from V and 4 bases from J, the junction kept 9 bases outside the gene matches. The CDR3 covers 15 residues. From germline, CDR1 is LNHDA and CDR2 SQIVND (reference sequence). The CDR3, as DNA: TGTGCCAGTAGTACCACAGGGGCAGGTAGCTATGGCTACACCTTC. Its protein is CASSTTGAGSYGYTF.

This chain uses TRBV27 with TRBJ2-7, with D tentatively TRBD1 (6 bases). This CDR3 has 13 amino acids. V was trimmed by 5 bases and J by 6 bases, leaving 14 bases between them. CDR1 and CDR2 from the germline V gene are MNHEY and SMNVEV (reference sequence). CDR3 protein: CASSINRVGEQYF. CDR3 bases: TGTGCCAGCAGTATAAACAGGGTCGGCGAGCAGTACTTC.

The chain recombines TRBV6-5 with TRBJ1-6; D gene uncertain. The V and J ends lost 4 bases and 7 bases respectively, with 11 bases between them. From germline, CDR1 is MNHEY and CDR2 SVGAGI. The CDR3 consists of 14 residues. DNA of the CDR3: TGTGCCAGCAGTTCAGGAGCGGGGAATTCACCCCTCCACTTT. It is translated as CASSSGAGNSPLHF.

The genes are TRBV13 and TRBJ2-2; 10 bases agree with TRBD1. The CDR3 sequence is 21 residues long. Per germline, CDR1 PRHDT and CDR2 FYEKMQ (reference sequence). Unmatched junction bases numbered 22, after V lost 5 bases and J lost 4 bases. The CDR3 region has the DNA TGTGCCAGCAGCGCCCTAATTGGGGGACAGGGGTTGGATCGGATCACCGGGGAGCTGTTTTTT. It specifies CASSALIGGQGLDRITGELFF.

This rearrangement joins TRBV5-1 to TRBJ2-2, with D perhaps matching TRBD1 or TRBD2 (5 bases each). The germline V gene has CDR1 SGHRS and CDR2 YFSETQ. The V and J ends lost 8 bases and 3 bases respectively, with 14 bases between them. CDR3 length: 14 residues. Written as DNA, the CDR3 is TGCGCCAGTGGGGACCGACTGTACACCGGGGAGCTGTTTTTT. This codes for CASGDRLYTGELFF.

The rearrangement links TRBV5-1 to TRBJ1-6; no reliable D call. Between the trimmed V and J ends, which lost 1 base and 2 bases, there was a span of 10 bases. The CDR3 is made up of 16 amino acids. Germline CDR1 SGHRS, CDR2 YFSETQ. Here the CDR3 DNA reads TGCGCCAGCAGCTTGACCGGGAGCACCTATAATTCACCCCTCCACTTT. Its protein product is CASSLTGSTYNSPLHF.

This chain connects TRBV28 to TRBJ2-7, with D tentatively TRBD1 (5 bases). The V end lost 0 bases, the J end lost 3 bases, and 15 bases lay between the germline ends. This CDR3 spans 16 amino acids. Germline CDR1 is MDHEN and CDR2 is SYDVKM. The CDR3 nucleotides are TGTGCCAGCAGTTTATGGCTCAGGGTAAGCAACTACGAGCAGTACTTC. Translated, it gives CASSLWLRVSNYEQYF.

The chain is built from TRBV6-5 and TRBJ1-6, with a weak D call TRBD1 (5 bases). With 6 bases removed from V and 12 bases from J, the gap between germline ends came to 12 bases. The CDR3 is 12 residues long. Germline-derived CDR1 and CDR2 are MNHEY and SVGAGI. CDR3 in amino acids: CASRVGDLPLHF. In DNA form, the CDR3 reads TGTGCCAGCAGGGTCGGGGACTTACCCCTCCACTTT.

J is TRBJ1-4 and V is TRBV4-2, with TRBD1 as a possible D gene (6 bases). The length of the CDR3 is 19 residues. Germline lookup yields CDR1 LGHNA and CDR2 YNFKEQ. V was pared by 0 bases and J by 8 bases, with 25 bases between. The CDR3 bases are TGTGCCAGCAGCCAAGATAAAAGGGGAGGGGGGCTACGCGCAGAAAAACTGTTTTTT. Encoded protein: CASSQDKRGGGLRAEKLFF.